The T cell receptor (beta chain) described here comes from a study of shared clonotypes between healthy human individuals (dated by TCRdb to about 2020). Background for the entire study: The cohort comprised a couple of women and three men aged 18 to 49 years. For each donor, CD4 naive and CD4 memory were each run on three plates, CD8 naive on two plates, and CD8 memory on one plate. The study deeply sequenced blood TCR repertoires of five healthy adults to estimate repertoire size and the extent of clonotype sharing between individuals. To increase sequencing depth and limit assay-specific biases, TCR repertoire library preparation and sequencing were carried out by different laboratories using diverse techniques. Per donor, leukapheresis produced somewhere between about 0.94 and 9 billion PBMCs.

Findings and caveats that apply to the study as a whole: Incomplete sequencing was indicated by rarefaction of sorted-subset datasets, despite the large sequencing depth. Compared with non-shared clonotypes, the clonotypes found in all four sorted-subset donors had higher generation probabilities. Sampling was restricted to blood, and TCR repertoires in tissue are likely to differ from TCR repertoires in blood. The genetic and exposure-history diversity represented was limited by the small number of donors. Based on pairwise subsampling, the degree of clonotype sharing among donors was expected to be affected by sequencing depth. Naive subsets generally had larger estimated clonotype richness than memory subsets did. Roughly 5% of naive CD4, roughly 3.6% of naive CD8, 2.3% of memory CD4, and more than 0.35% of memory CD8 clonotypes were shared across a handful of donors.

Including the terminal cysteine and phenylalanine, the CDR3 comprises 13 residues. The read is trimmed to its CDR3 DNA, 39 bases read in frame from base 1. CDR1 and CDR2 are read off the germline V gene (reference sequence) as GTSNPN and SVGIG. V is trimmed back by 4 bases and J by 8 bases, and the junction contains 4 bases that no gene match accounts for. The donors were healthy, HIV-negative adults who had no recently reported acute infections or vaccinations. All donors were Caucasian adults living in Nashville, Tennessee, USA. CD4+ T cells were enriched by magnetic negative selection, after which naive cells were positively selected on CD45RA and the negative fraction was taken as the memory subset. After blood collection by leukapheresis, PBMCs were isolated using Ficoll-Histopaque density gradient centrifugation and then cryopreserved in the vapor phase of liquid nitrogen. Purity and quantity of every magnetically sorted T cell population were checked by analytical flow cytometry. Genomic DNA was isolated from each sorted fraction and quantified by UV absorbance on a Nanodrop 2000c.

Concerning this clone itself: The specificity of this receptor is unknown. Base qualities are not recorded, but no much larger clone differs from it by a single base.

TCR CDR3 regions were amplified from genomic DNA by multiplex PCR using the deep immunoSEQ assay. Genomic DNA extracted from each cell subset was distributed evenly over all wells of several immunoSEQ 96-well plates, and each plate served as one replicate. For sorted subsets, each replicate PCR was loaded with about 0.2 ug genomic DNA, equivalent to some 27,000 T cell genomes. The purified libraries were quantified using a Qubit 3.0 fluorometer, sized with a Bioanalyzer 2100, and then quantified again using the KAPA Library Quantification kit. Each immunoSEQ 96-well plate was sequenced on its own single-read 150-cycle Illumina NextSeq 550 flow cell. In the source study's methods: Because only junctional sequences without quality scores were contained in the immunoSEQ output, filtering matching that applied to full-length reads could not be performed. Sequences were annotated with PyIR, a Python wrapper for IgBLAST v1.9, and V/J genes and CDR3 were assigned using IMGT germline references. Any read was removed if the V/J assignment was weak (E-value above 1e-6), the CDR3 was missing, or the read contained stop codons, out-of-frame junctions, or ambiguous translated residues. A V3J clonotype was defined by an identical inferred V gene, J gene, and CDR3 amino acid sequence. Percentage overlap between repertoires was calculated by dividing the number of shared unique clonotypes by the size of the smaller repertoire. Richness of each repertoire was evaluated using RTK rarefaction, the Chao1 estimator, and Recon v2.1 estimates of unobserved clonotypes. OLGA was used to compute generation probabilities for all TCRbeta clonotypes that the gDNA method yielded from a handful of donors. Not all clones reach the TCRdb copy of this immuneACCESS table, which keeps in-frame sequences only. Checked studies attribute under half of the gap to unresolved V genes and leave the rest unexplained. Clone size and V and J calls were adopted from that table, with D and trimming inferred from the DNA. Present in this sample are under 1,100,000 clones, approximately 68% of which were seen just once. The ten most abundant clones make up roughly 1.5% of the sample.

The TCR sequence derives from a man in his late teens or twenties in good health. The chain is assembled from TRBV30 and TRBJ1-6, and 8 bases in between align with TRBD1. The sample comprised memory CD4+ T cells sorted from blood. This sample's cell subset or site label indicates: CD45RA-negative fraction. The DNA reads as follows: TGTGCCTGGACCAGGGGGCCGGATTCACCCCTCCACTTT. Its protein reads: CAWTRGPDSPLHF.